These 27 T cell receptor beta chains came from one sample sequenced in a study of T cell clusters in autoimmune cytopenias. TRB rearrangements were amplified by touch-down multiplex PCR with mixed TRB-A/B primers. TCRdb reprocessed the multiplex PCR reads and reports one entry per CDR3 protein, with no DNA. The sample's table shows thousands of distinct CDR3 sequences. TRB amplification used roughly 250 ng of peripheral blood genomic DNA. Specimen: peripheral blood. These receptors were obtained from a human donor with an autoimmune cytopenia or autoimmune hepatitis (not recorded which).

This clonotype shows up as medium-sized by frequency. The CDR3 reads CASSLEGATGELFF. V and J are TRBV6-5 and TRBJ2-2; the TCRdb D gene call, TRBD1, has no DNA to confirm it. This CDR3 has 14 residues. Per the germline V gene, CDR1 is MNHEY and CDR2 is SVGAGI.

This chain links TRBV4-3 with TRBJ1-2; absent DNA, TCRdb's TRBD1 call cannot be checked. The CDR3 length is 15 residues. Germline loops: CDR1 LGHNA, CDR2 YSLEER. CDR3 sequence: CASSQDPQGRDGYTF.

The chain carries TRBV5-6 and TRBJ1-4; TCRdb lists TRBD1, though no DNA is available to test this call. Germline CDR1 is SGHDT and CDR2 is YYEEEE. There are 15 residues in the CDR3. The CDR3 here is CASSLRTDLREKLFF.

The CDR3 here is CASSPDRGEGGYTF. The gene calls are TRBV5-1 and TRBJ1-2. The germline gives CDR1 SGHRS, CDR2 YFSETQ. The CDR3 runs 14 residues.

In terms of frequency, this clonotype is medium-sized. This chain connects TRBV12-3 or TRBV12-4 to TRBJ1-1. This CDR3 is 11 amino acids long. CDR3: CASSRVTEAFF.

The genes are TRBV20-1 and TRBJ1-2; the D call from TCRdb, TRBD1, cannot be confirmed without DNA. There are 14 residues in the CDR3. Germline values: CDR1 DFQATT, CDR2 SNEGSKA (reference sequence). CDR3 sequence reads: CSASPSSYRDGYTF.

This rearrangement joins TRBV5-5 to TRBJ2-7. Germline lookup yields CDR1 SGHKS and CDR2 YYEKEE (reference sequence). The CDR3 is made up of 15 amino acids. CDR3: CASSQGRGSYYEQYF.

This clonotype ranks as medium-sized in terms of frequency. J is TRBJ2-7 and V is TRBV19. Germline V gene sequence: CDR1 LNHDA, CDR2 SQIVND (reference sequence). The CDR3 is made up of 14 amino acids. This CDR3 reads CASTPTGSTYEQYF.

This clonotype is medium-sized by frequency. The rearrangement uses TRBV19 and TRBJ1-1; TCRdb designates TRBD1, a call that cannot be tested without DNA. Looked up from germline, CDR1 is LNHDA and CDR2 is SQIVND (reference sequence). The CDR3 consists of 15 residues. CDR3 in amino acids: CASSIEGAGRTEAFF.

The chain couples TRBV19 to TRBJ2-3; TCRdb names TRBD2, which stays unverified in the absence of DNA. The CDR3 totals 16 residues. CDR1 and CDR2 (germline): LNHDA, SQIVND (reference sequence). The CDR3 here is CASSIEGSGVSDTQYF.

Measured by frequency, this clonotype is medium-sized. The CDR3 is CAISDLWEAQKTQYF. The V call is TRBV10-3, the J call TRBJ2-3; TCRdb indicates TRBD2, and absent DNA this call remains unverified. The CDR3 has 15 amino acids. CDR1 is ENHRY, CDR2 SYGVKD, per germline.

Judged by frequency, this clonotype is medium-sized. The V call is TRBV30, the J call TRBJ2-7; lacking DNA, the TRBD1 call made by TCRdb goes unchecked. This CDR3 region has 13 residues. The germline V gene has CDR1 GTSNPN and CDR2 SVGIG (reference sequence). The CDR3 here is CAWSRREGTAQYF.

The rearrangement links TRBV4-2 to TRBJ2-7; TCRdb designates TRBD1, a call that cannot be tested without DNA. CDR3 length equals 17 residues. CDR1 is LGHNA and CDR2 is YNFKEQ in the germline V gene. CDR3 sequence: CASSPRFPGPSSYEQYF.

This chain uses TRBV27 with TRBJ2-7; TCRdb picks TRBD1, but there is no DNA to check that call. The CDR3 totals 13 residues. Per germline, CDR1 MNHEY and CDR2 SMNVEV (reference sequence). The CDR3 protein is CASGRDRVYEQYF.

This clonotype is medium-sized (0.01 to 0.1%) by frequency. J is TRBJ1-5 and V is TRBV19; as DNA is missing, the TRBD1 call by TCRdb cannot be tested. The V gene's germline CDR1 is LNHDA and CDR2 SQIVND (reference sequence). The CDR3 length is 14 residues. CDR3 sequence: CASRPRESNQPQHF.

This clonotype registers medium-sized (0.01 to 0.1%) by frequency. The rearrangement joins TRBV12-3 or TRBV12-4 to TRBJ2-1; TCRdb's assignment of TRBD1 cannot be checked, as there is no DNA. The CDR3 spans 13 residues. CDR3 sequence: CASIGGTGNEQFF.

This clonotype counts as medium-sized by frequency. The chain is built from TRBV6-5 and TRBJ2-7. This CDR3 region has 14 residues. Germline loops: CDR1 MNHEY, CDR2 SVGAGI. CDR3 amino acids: CASSYGGISYEQYF.

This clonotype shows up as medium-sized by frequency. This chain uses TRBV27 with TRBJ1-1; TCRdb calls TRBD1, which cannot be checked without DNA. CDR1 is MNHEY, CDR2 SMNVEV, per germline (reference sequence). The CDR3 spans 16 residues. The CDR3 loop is CASSIGADRRNTEAFF.

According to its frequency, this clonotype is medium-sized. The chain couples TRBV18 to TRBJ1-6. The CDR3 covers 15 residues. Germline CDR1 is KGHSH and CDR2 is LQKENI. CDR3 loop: CASSPGVSYNSPLHF.

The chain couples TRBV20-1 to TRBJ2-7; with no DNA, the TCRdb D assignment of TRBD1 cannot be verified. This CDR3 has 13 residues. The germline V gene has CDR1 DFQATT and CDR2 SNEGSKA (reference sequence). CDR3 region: CSAPFPASDEQYF.

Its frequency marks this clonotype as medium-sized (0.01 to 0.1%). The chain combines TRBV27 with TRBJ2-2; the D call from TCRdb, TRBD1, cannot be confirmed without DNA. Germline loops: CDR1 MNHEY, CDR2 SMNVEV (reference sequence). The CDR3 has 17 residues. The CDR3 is CASSRLPGQGGPGELFF.

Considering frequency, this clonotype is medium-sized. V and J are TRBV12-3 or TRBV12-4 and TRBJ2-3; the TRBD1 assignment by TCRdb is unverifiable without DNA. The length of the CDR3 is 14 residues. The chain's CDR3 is CASISGQGWGTQYF.

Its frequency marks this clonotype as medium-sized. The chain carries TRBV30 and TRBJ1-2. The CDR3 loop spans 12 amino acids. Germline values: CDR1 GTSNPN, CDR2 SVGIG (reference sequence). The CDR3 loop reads CAWSVSNYGYTF.

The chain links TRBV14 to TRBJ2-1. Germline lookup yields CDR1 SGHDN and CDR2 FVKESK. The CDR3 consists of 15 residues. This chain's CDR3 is CASSQVGGTYNEQFF.

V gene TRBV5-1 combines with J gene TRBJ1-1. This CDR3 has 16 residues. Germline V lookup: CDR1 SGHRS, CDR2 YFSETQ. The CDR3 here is CASSLVTGSPNTEAFF.

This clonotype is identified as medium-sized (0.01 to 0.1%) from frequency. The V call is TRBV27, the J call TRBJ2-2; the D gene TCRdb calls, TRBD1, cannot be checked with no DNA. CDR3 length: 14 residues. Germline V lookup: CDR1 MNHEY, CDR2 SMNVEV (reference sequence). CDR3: CASSLAGVAGELFF.

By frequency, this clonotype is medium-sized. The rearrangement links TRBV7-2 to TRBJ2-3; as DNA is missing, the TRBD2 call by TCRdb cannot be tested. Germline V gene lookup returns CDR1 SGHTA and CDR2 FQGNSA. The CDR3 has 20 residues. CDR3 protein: CASSLARGLAGGKEIDTQYF.